These 4 T cell receptor beta chains originate from one sample sequenced in a study of blood T cells in healthy people across ages (dated by TCRdb to between 2015 and 2016). Library preparation employed 5' RACE. Sequenced on an Illumina HiSeq 2500. The second PCR ran for roughly 7 to 11 cycles and used a J-beta primer mix along with a sample-barcoded 5' primer. In-frame beta chains were kept once TCRdb had trimmed the public reads at Q25 with fastp and called clones with MiXCR. Rows merge per CDR3 protein into single entries with the most common DNA and genes. For this sample the table gives around 700,000 distinct CDR3 sequences, of which 20% to 25% were detected only once. The ten largest clones capture under 10% of the sample. This same sample was also part of a study on T cells of mothers and their children.

Sequenced input: blood. These receptors came from a boy aged 10-17 years in good health.

V usage is TRBV20-1 and J usage is TRBJ1-4, with TRBD1 matching 9 bases. Trimming removed 3 bases from V and 5 bases from J; junction bases left unmatched: 4. Germline lookup yields CDR1 DFQATT and CDR2 SNEGSKA (reference sequence). This CDR3 has 14 amino acids. The CDR3 DNA reads TGCAGTGCTAGTAGTGACAGGGGGAATGAAAAACTGTTTTTT. Residues: CSASSDRGNEKLFF.

This chain joins TRBV2 and TRBJ2-4, with unresolved D. Trimming removed 4 bases at V and 5 bases at J, with 3 bases between. CDR1 is SNHLY and CDR2 is FYNNEI in the germline V gene. The CDR3 loop spans 11 amino acids. The CDR3 coding sequence is TGTGCCAGCAGTGTCCAAAACATTCAGTACTTC. Encoded protein: CASSVQNIQYF.

This clonotype was observed many times. This sequence joins TRBV24-1 and TRBJ1-4, with no clear D. Trimming shortened V by 3 bases and J by 4 bases, and 11 bases separated the two germline ends. The CDR3 sequence is 15 residues long. Germline CDR1 is KGHDR and CDR2 is SFDVKD. CDR3 loop: CATSDGRKGNEKLFF. The CDR3 bases are TGTGCCACCAGTGATGGTAGGAAGGGTAATGAAAAACTGTTTTTT.

The chain joins TRBV4-1 to TRBJ2-3; D remains unclear. This CDR3 region has 13 residues. V lost 0 bases and J 3 bases, leaving 4 bases between the germline ends. CDR1 is MGHRA, CDR2 YSYEKL, per germline. Here the CDR3 DNA reads TGCGCCAGCAGCCAAGAGGCAACAGATACGCAGTATTTT. This encodes CASSQEATDTQYF.